This T cell receptor (beta chain) stems from a study of blood T cell repertoires in COVID-19. Study context: From the United States, Italy and Spain came samples of acute and convalescent COVID-19. PBMCs, B-cell-depleted T cells, or T cells were the source of the cDNA or gDNA that made up the material.

The method was immunoSEQ multiplex PCR; TCRdb's version includes in-frame clones alone and lacks a portion of them. The sample shows fewer than 250,000 clones, about 85% of them seen only once. This clone was observed once. In the same sample, other DNA sequences code for this CDR3. Trimming took 0 bases from V and 3 from J; bases not matched to a gene: 3. The CDR3 loop spans 14 amino acids. Per germline, CDR1 SGDLS and CDR2 YYNGEE. The gene calls are TRBV9 and TRBJ2-7; TRBD1 agrees at 7 bases. This clonotype was sampled from a man between 65 and 85 years old with acute or convalescent COVID-19. Sequencing was carried out using peripheral blood. The CDR3 region is CASSVGDRGYEQYF. The CDR3 region has the DNA TGTGCCAGCAGCGTAGGGGACAGAGGCTACGAGCAGTACTTC.